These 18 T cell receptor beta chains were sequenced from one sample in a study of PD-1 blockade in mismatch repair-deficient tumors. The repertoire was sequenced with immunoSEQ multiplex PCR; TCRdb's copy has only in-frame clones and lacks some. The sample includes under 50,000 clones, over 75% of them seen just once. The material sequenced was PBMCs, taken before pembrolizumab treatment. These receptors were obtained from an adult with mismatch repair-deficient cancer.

The CDR3 region has the DNA TGTGCCAGCAGCGTAGGTTCGGGACCGCCGTACACCGGGGAGCTGTTTTTT. It specifies CASSVGSGPPYTGELFF. The V and J genes are TRBV9 and TRBJ2-2; D tentatively fits TRBD1 or TRBD2 (5 bases each). V shed 0 bases and J shed 3 bases, with 15 bases lying between them. This CDR3 comprises 17 residues. In germline, CDR1 is SGDLS, CDR2 YYNGEE.

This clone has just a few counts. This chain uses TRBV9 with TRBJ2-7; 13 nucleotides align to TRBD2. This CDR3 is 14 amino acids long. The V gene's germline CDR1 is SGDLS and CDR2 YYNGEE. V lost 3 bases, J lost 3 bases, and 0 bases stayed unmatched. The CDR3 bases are TGTGCCAGCAGCGGGACTAGCGGGGGCTACGAGCAGTACTTC. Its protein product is CASSGTSGGYEQYF.

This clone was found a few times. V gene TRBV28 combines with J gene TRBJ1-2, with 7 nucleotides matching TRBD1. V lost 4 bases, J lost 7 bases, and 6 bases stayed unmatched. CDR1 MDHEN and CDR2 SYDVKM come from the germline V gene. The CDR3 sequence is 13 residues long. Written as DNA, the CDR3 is TGTGCCAGCAGTTACCGGGACAGCCCTGGCTACACCTTC. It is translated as CASSYRDSPGYTF.

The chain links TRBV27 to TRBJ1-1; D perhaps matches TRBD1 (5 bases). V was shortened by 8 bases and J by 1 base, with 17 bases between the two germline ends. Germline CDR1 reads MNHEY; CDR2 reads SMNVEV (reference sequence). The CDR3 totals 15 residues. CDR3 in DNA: TGTGCCAGCGGCAGTCCCGGGACGGGGAACACTGAAGCTTTCTTT. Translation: CASGSPGTGNTEAFF.

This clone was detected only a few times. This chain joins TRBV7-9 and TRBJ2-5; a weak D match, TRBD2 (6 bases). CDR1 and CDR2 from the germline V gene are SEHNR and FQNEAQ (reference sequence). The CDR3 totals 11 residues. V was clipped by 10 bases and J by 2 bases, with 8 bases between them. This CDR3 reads CAIRGQETQYF. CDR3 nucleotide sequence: TGTGCCATCCGGGGGCAAGAGACCCAGTACTTC.

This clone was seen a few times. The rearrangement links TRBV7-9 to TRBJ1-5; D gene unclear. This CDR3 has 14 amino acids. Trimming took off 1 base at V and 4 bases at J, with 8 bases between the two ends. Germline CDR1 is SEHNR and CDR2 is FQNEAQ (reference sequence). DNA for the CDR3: TGTGCCAGCAGCTTAGGGATTGGTAATCAGCCCCAGCATTTT. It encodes CASSLGIGNQPQHF.

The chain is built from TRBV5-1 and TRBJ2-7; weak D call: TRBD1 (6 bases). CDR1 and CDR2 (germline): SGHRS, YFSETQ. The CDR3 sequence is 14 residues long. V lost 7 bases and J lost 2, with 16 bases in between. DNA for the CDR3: TGCGCCAGCTCCAGAGCCGGACAGACCTACGAGCAGTACTTC. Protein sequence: CASSRAGQTYEQYF.

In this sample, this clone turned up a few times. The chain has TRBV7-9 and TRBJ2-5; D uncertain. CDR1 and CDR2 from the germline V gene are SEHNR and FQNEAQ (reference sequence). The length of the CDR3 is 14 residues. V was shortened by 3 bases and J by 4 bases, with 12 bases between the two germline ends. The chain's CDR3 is CASSFSGFAETQYF. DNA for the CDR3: TGTGCCAGCAGCTTTTCAGGATTTGCAGAGACCCAGTACTTC.

CDR3 sequence reads: CASSLSGRAFHEQYF. For the CDR3, the DNA is TGTGCCAGCAGTCTTAGCGGGAGGGCCTTCCACGAGCAGTACTTC. The chain employs TRBV5-5 and TRBJ2-7; TRBD2 matches 11 bases. In germline, CDR1 is SGHKS, CDR2 YYEKEE (reference sequence). The CDR3 has 15 amino acids. V was pared by 5 bases and J by 5 bases, with 9 bases of the junction left unmatched.

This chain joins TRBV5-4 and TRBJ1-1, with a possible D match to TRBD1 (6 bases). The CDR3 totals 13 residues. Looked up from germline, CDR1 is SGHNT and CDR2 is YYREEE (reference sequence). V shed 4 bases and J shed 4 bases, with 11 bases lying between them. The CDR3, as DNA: TGTGCCAGCAGCAAAACAGGGATCACTGAAGCTTTCTTT. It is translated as CASSKTGITEAFF.

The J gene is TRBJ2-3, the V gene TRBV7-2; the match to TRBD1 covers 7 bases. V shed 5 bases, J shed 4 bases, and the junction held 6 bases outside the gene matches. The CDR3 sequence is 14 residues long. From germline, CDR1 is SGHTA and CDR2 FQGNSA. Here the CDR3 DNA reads TGTGCCAGCAGCCCGAGACAGGGCGCAGATACGCAGTATTTT. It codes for CASSPRQGADTQYF.

The CDR3 DNA reads TGTGCCTGGTCGTGGGGGGACACTGAAGCTTTCTTT. Translation gives CAWSWGDTEAFF. The chain recombines TRBV30 with TRBJ1-1; TRBD1 is a possible D gene (5 bases). V lost 5 bases and J lost 3, with 10 bases in between. The CDR3 is made up of 12 amino acids. Germline loops: CDR1 GTSNPN, CDR2 SVGIG (reference sequence).

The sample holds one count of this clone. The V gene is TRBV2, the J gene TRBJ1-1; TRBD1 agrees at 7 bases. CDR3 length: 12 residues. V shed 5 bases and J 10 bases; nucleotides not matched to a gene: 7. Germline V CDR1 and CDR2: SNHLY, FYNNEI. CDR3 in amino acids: CASSLRTGPAFF. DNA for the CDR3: TGTGCCAGCAGTCTAAGGACAGGACCAGCTTTCTTT.

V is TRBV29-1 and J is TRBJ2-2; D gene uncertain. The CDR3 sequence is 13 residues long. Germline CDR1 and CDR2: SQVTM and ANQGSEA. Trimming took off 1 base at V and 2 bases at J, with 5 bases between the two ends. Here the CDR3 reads CSVEGLNTGELFF. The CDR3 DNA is TGCAGCGTTGAAGGGTTAAACACCGGGGAGCTGTTTTTT.

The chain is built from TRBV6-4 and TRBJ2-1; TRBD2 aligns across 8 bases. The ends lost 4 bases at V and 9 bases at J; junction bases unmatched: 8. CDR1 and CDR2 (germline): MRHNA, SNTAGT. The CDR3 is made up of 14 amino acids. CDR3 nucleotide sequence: TGTGCCAGCAGTGGTTGGACTAGCCCCGGTGAGCAGTTCTTC. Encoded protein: CASSGWTSPGEQFF.

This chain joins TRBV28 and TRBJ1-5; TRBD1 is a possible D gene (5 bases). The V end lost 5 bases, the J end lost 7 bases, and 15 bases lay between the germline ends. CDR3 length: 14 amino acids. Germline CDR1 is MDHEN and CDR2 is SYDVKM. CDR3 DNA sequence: TGTGCCAGCAGTCCCCCAGGGACGGCCCAGCCCCAGCATTTT. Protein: CASSPPGTAQPQHF.

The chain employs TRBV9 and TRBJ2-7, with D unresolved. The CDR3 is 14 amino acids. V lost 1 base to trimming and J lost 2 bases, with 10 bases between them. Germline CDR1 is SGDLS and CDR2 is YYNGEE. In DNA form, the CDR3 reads TGTGCCAGCAGCGTACGACACGACCCCTACGAGCAGTACTTC. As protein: CASSVRHDPYEQYF.

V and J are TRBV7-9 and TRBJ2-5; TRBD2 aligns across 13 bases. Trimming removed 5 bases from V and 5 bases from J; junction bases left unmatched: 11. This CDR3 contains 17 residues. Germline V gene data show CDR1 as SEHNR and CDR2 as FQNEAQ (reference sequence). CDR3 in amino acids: CASSRTGLAGVGETQYF. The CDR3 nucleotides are TGTGCCAGCAGCCGCACCGGACTAGCGGGAGTGGGGGAGACCCAGTACTTC.